Listed below are T cell receptor beta chains from one sample, sequenced in a study of siplizumab effects on memory and regulatory T cells. TCRdb's table, derived via immunoSEQ multiplex PCR, lists solely in-frame clones and lacks some. The table shows more than 95,000 clones, with over 90% occurring only once. Specimen: Tregs sorted from blood. Source of these receptors: a human donor in good health. Each CDR3 is given without its conserved first and last residue. D genes are given only for firm matches.

d_call	v_call	j_call	cdr3_aa
TRBD2	TRBV10-2	TRBJ2-5	ASSGLRLAGGPKETQY
-	TRBV9	TRBJ2-3	ASSGPPGRVRDTQY
TRBD1	TRBV19	TRBJ2-7	ASSHGTGGSEQY
-	TRBV6-5	TRBJ2-7	ASSYSVQAYEQY
TRBD1	TRBV2	TRBJ1-5	ASTSTGGNNQPQH
-	TRBV30	TRBJ2-3	AWSVRRAFLSTDTQY
-	TRBV2	TRBJ2-7	ASRDGRYEQY
-	TRBV19	TRBJ2-6	ASSIRGGSGANVLT
-	TRBV7-8	TRBJ2-2	ASSPGGGHTGELF
-	TRBV19	TRBJ1-1	ASSYHRGSPF
-	TRBV30	TRBJ1-3	AWSVLGNTIY
TRBD1	TRBV7-3	TRBJ1-2	ASSSTGGYGYT
-	TRBV25-1	TRBJ1-2	ASSEFTQGGGYT
TRBD2	TRBV5-1	TRBJ2-4	ASSLAPLFGTSGGSLAKNIQY
TRBD2	TRBV7-7	TRBJ2-5	ASSMGTSGSNARETQY
-	TRBV9	TRBJ2-5	ASSVGRGMGETQY
-	TRBV5-1	TRBJ2-6	ASSLYSSGANVLT
-	TRBV6-5	TRBJ1-5	ASSRDQAGNQPQH
TRBD2	TRBV7-9	TRBJ2-1	ASTKLAGAKDIFYNEQF
-	TRBV4-1	TRBJ2-4	ASSPGPKDIQY
-	TRBV6-1	TRBJ2-6	ASSEAWGAGANVLT
-	TRBV6-1	TRBJ1-4	ASSGWTENEKLF
-	TRBV6-5	TRBJ2-1	ASSYSIGMGYNEQF
-	TRBV11-3	TRBJ2-1	ASSYGGQAYNEQF
TRBD2	TRBV9	TRBJ2-1	GGPGLELSYNEQF
-	TRBV27	TRBJ1-2	ASSLKANYGYT
-	TRBV5-1	TRBJ1-3	ASSLGGRSGNTIY
-	TRBV11-2	TRBJ2-2	ASSLDLGPRRELF
-	TRBV29-1	TRBJ2-1	SSKVGVGEQF
-	TRBV15	TRBJ1-5	ATSRDRVGQPQH
TRBD1	TRBV25-1	TRBJ1-2	ASSGQGVYGYT